A single sample is the source of the 19 T cell receptor beta chains below, sequenced in a study of blood T cell repertoires in COVID-19. The data were produced by immunoSEQ multiplex PCR, yet TCRdb's version contains in-frame clones alone and is incomplete. The sample has approximately 75,000 clones, 88% seen once. Source material: peripheral blood. The receptor set was obtained from a man aged 50-59 years with acute or convalescent COVID-19.

CDR3 in amino acids: CASRPIQGYGNTIYF. The CDR3 DNA follows: TGTGCCAGCAGACCAATACAGGGGTACGGAAACACCATATATTTT. The chain is built from TRBV6-5 and TRBJ1-3, with TRBD1 matching 7 bases. This CDR3 has 15 amino acids. From germline, CDR1 is MNHEY and CDR2 SVGAGI. Trimming at V came to 6 bases and at J to 4 bases, leaving 9 bases not matched to a gene.

This chain joins TRBV7-9 and TRBJ1-2, with a possible D match to TRBD1 (5 bases). CDR1 is SEHNR, CDR2 FQNEAQ, per germline (reference sequence). Trimming shortened V by 7 bases and J by 8 bases, and 29 bases separated the two germline ends. The CDR3 totals 17 residues. The CDR3 region has the DNA TGTGCCAGCACCCCGCGTAGGGGTCCGTACACTGCTAAGGGCTACACCTTC. Its protein product is CASTPRRGPYTAKGYTF.

V and J are TRBV2 and TRBJ2-5; TRBD1 matches 7 bases. The J segment lost 5 bases and the V segment lost 6 bases, leaving 6 bases of the junction unmatched. Looked up from germline, CDR1 is SNHLY and CDR2 is FYNNEI. The CDR3 length is 13 residues. CDR3 coding DNA: TGTGCCAGCAGAAACACAGGGGAGGAGACCCAGTACTTC. Encoded protein: CASRNTGEETQYF.

There are a few counts of this clone. This chain joins TRBV6-5 and TRBJ1-2, with TRBD1 as a possible D gene (5 bases). The CDR3 contains 14 residues. The V gene's germline CDR1 is MNHEY and CDR2 SVGAGI. The V and J ends lost 6 bases and 0 bases respectively, with 11 bases between them. CDR3 in DNA: TGTGCCAGCAGACCAGACAGATCTAACTATGGCTACACCTTC. As protein: CASRPDRSNYGYTF.

This sequence joins TRBV12-5 and TRBJ2-2; 10 positions agree with TRBD1. V lost 2 bases, J lost 3 bases, and 3 bases stayed unmatched. The CDR3 is 16 amino acids. Per germline, CDR1 LGHNT and CDR2 FRNRAP. The CDR3 sequence: CASGLSGQGDTGELFF. The CDR3 nucleotides are TGTGCTAGTGGTTTGTCTGGACAGGGGGACACCGGGGAGCTGTTTTTT.

This CDR3 is CASSTTRELTGELFF. The CDR3 DNA reads TGTGCCAGCAGTACGACCCGGGAACTCACCGGGGAGCTGTTTTTT. The chain couples TRBV6-5 to TRBJ2-2; TRBD2 might be the D (5 bases). Germline assignment: CDR1 MNHEY and CDR2 SVGAGI. This CDR3 is built from 15 residues. Trimming took 5 bases from V and 4 from J, leaving 14 bases between them.

The chain carries TRBV10-1 and TRBJ2-7, with a tentative D call TRBD1 (7 bases). Deletions cut 3 bases from V and 3 bases from J, with 15 bases between. The CDR3 loop spans 15 amino acids. CDR1 WNHNN and CDR2 SYGVQD come from the germline V gene (reference sequence). In DNA, the CDR3 is TGCGCCAGCAGTGACGGTGGCCAGGGGGGCTACGAGCAGTACTTC. Its translation: CASSDGGQGGYEQYF.

The chain recombines TRBV19 with TRBJ1-5; maybe TRBD1 (6 bases). The CDR3 loop spans 14 amino acids. Between the trimmed V and J ends, which lost 6 bases and 1 base, there was a span of 10 bases. The V gene's germline CDR1 is LNHDA and CDR2 SQIVND (reference sequence). This CDR3 reads CASRQGLSNQPQHF. DNA for the CDR3: TGTGCCAGTAGACAGGGCCTAAGCAATCAGCCCCAGCATTTT.

The chain uses TRBV30 and TRBJ2-6; TRBD1 is a possible D gene (6 bases). CDR3 size: 18 residues. Between the trimmed V and J ends, which lost 0 bases and 0 bases, there was a span of 15 bases. Germline V gene lookup returns CDR1 GTSNPN and CDR2 SVGIG (reference sequence). This CDR3 reads CAWSVGRGSISGANVLTF. Here the CDR3 DNA reads TGTGCCTGGAGTGTGGGCAGGGGTTCTATCTCTGGGGCCAACGTCCTGACTTTC. The full variable domain, completed using reference TRBV30 and TRBJ2-6, is SQTIHQWPATLVQPVGSPLSLECTVEGTSNPNLYWYRQAAGRGLQLLFYSVGIGQISSEVPQNLSASRPQDRQFILSSKKLLLSDSGFYLCAWSVGRGSISGANVLTFGAGSRLTVL.

The chain combines TRBV5-1 with TRBJ2-7; TRBD1 might be the D (6 bases). The CDR3 totals 14 residues. With 2 bases removed from V and 3 bases from J, the gap between germline ends came to 12 bases. Germline assignment: CDR1 SGHRS and CDR2 YFSETQ. Here the CDR3 reads CASSFGDTNYEQYF. CDR3 bases: TGCGCCAGCAGCTTCGGGGACACCAACTACGAGCAGTACTTC.

The chain links TRBV16 to TRBJ1-3, with 9 bases identical to TRBD1. The ends lost 4 bases at V and 2 bases at J; junction bases unmatched: 6. The CDR3 extends over 16 amino acids. CDR1 and CDR2 (germline): KGHSY, FQNENV. The CDR3: CASSPGTGRTGNTIYF. For the CDR3, the DNA is TGTGCCAGCAGCCCCGGGACAGGGAGAACTGGAAACACCATATATTTT. Complete variable domain (other parts from reference TRBV16 and TRBJ1-3): GEEVAQTPKHLVRGEGQKAKLYCAPIKGHSYVFWYQQVLKNEFKFLISFQNENVFDETGMPKERFSAKCLPNSPCSLEIQATKLEDSAVYFCASSPGTGRTGNTIYFGEGSWLTVV.

The chain carries TRBV19 and TRBJ2-7, with 8 bases aligning to TRBD1. Germline CDR1 LNHDA, CDR2 SQIVND (reference sequence). V lost 3 bases, J lost 7 bases, and 5 bases stayed unmatched. The CDR3 is 13 amino acids. CDR3 DNA sequence: TGTGCCAGTAGTATCGGACAGGGAGGAGAGCAGTACTTC. Its translation is CASSIGQGGEQYF.

This clone has only one observation. The rearrangement links TRBV7-3 to TRBJ2-1; 7 bases fit TRBD1. The CDR3 is 15 residues long. Germline V gives CDR1 SGHTA, CDR2 FQGTGA. With V trimmed by 6 bases and J by 0 bases, 5 bases remained unmatched. CDR3 DNA sequence: TGTGCCAGCAGGCAGACAGGGAGCTCCTACAATGAGCAGTTCTTC. The encoded protein is CASRQTGSSYNEQFF. The complete variable domain, with remaining parts taken from reference TRBV7-3 and TRBJ2-1, reads GAGVSQTPSNKVTEKGKYVELRCDPISGHTALYWYRQSLGQGPEFLIYFQGTGAADDSGLPNDRFFAVRPEGSVSTLKIQRTERGDSAVYLCASRQTGSSYNEQFFGPGTRLTVL.

This sequence joins TRBV6-6 and TRBJ2-5; 9 bases line up with TRBD1. With V trimmed by 6 bases and J by 4 bases, 6 bases remained unmatched. Germline-derived CDR1 and CDR2 are MNHNY and SVGAGI (reference sequence). This CDR3 is 14 amino acids long. The chain's CDR3 is CASSRQGVGETQYF. The CDR3, as DNA: TGTGCCAGCAGCCGACAGGGGGTAGGAGAGACCCAGTACTTC.

V usage is TRBV5-1 and J usage is TRBJ2-2; 10 bases align to TRBD1. V dropped 4 bases and J dropped 4; count of bases not matched to a gene: 1. The V gene's germline CDR1 is SGHRS and CDR2 YFSETQ. The CDR3 spans 14 residues. CDR3 bases: TGCGCCAGCAGCGGGGACAGGGGCACCGGGGAGCTGTTTTTT. Its protein is CASSGDRGTGELFF.

This clone has more than one count but fewer than ten. This chain connects TRBV2 to TRBJ1-5; TRBD1 agrees at 7 bases. Germline V lookup: CDR1 SNHLY, CDR2 FYNNEI. V lost 7 bases and J lost 0; bases outside the gene matches: 6. The CDR3 covers 15 residues. The CDR3 region is CASNYRGRSNQPQHF. The CDR3 bases are TGTGCCAGCAACTACAGGGGACGTAGCAATCAGCCCCAGCATTTT. Looking up the rest from reference TRBV2 and TRBJ1-5 gives the full variable domain: EPEVTQTPSHQVTQMGQEVILRCVPISNHLYFYWYRQILGQKVEFLVSFYNNEISEKSEIFDDQFSVERPDGSNFTLKIRSTKLEDSAMYFCASNYRGRSNQPQHFGDGTRLSIL.

V and J are TRBV6-2 or TRBV6-3 and TRBJ1-5; D unresolved. The V and J ends lost 2 bases and 7 bases respectively, with 6 bases between them. The CDR3 covers 12 residues. Germline values: CDR1 MNHEY, CDR2 SVGEGT. The CDR3 protein is CASSYGPQPQHF. The CDR3 region has the DNA TGTGCCAGCAGTTACGGGCCCCAGCCCCAGCATTTT.

The chain links TRBV11-1 to TRBJ2-2, with a tentative D call TRBD1 (6 bases). This CDR3 contains 14 residues. Trimming took 4 bases from V and 1 from J, leaving 7 bases between them. Germline loops: CDR1 SGHAT, CDR2 FQDESV (reference sequence). The CDR3 loop is CASSSQGNTGELFF. In nucleotides, the CDR3 is TGTGCCAGCAGCTCACAGGGGAACACCGGGGAGCTGTTTTTT.

This chain uses TRBV2 with TRBJ1-6; 8 bases fit TRBD1. Germline trimming cut 5 bases from V and 13 bases from J; bases unmatched to any gene: 7. CDR3 size: 13 residues. Germline assignment: CDR1 SNHLY and CDR2 FYNNEI. The DNA for the CDR3 is TGTGCCAGCAGTCCGGGACAGGAACCCCCCCTCCACTTT. Translating it yields CASSPGQEPPLHF.